The 28 T cell receptor beta chains below all came from one sample that was sequenced in a study of cytomegalovirus exposure and HLA in healthy donors. PCR was performed using 60 Vbeta and 13 Jbeta primers. Measured with immunoSEQ multiplex PCR; TCRdb has only the in-frame clones, and not every one. The repertoire holds approximately 140,000 clones, with over 75% as singletons. The sequenced material came from PBMCs. These receptors were taken from a woman aged 40 to 49 in good health and CMV-seronegative.

The genes are TRBV29-1 and TRBJ2-1; 8 bases line up with TRBD1. The CDR3 consists of 14 residues. Germline values: CDR1 SQVTM, CDR2 ANQGSEA. V was pared by 5 bases and J by 2 bases, with 5 bases of the junction left unmatched. CDR3 sequence (DNA): TGCAGCGTTTCCGACAGGGGAACCTACAATGAGCAGTTCTTC. This codes for CSVSDRGTYNEQFF.

V and J are TRBV2 and TRBJ2-5; D unresolved. The CDR3 loop spans 12 amino acids. The germline V gene encodes CDR1 SNHLY and CDR2 FYNNEI. The V gene lost 8 bases and the J gene lost 1 base, with 8 bases spanning the gap. As DNA, the CDR3 is TGTGCCAGCTTAGACACCCAAGAGACCCAGTACTTC. The encoded protein is CASLDTQETQYF. The full variable domain, its missing parts supplied by reference TRBV2 and TRBJ2-5, is EPEVTQTPSHQVTQMGQEVILRCVPISNHLYFYWYRQILGQKVEFLVSFYNNEISEKSEIFDDQFSVERPDGSNFTLKIRSTKLEDSAMYFCASLDTQETQYFGPGTRLLVL.

J is TRBJ2-5 and V is TRBV5-1; D unresolved. Trimming left V 4 bases short and J 0 bases short, with 10 bases between. The CDR3 has 14 residues. CDR1 and CDR2 from the germline V gene are SGHRS and YFSETQ. The CDR3 region has the DNA TGCGCCAGCAGCCTGGCTGTCTACCAAGAGACCCAGTACTTC. Translation: CASSLAVYQETQYF.

The V and J genes are TRBV11-2 and TRBJ2-3; D gene uncertain. The V and J ends lost 1 base and 4 bases respectively, with 3 bases between them. The germline gives CDR1 SGHAT, CDR2 FQNNGV. The CDR3 spans 12 residues. The CDR3: CASSLAADTQYF. The CDR3 DNA reads as TGTGCCAGCAGCTTAGCCGCAGATACGCAGTATTTT.

This clone has only one observation. The V call is TRBV30, the J call TRBJ2-5; 7 bases map to TRBD1. The CDR3 loop spans 12 amino acids. J was trimmed by 4 bases and V by 5 bases; bases with no gene match: 4. Germline V CDR1 and CDR2: GTSNPN, SVGIG (reference sequence). CDR3 in DNA: TGTGCCTGGCATCCAGGGGGAGAGACCCAGTACTTC. It specifies CAWHPGGETQYF.

The table lists this clone with a few counts. The rearrangement links TRBV6-6 to TRBJ1-3; a weak D match, TRBD1 (6 bases). The CDR3 is 15 residues long. V was pared by 5 bases and J by 2 bases, with 13 bases between. Germline values: CDR1 MNHNY, CDR2 SVGAGI (reference sequence). The CDR3 reads CASSLQGVAGNTIYF. CDR3 coding DNA: TGTGCCAGCAGTCTACAGGGAGTAGCTGGAAACACCATATATTTT.

The gene calls are TRBV11-3 and TRBJ2-1, with TRBD2 matching over 9 bases. The germline V gene has CDR1 SGHNT and CDR2 YENEEA. V shed 5 bases, J shed 5 bases, and the junction held 10 bases outside the gene matches. This CDR3 has 16 amino acids. The CDR3 DNA reads TGTGCCAGCAGCACTTCTACGGGACTAGCAGACAATGAGCAGTTCTTC. Translated, it gives CASSTSTGLADNEQFF.

CDR3 DNA: TGCAGCGCCGACAGGGGCAACTATGGCTACACCTTC. This gives the protein CSADRGNYGYTF. This chain uses TRBV29-1 with TRBJ1-2, with 8 positions matching TRBD1. Trimming at V came to 7 bases and at J to 2 bases, leaving 3 bases not matched to a gene. The CDR3 length is 12 residues. Germline V gives CDR1 SQVTM, CDR2 ANQGSEA. Combining the CDR3 with reference TRBV29-1 and TRBJ1-2 gives the whole variable domain SAVISQKPSRDICQRGTSLTIQCQVDSQVTMMFWYRQQPGQSLTLIATANQGSEATYESGFVIDKFPISRPNLTFSTLTVSNMSPEDSSIYLCSADRGNYGYTFGSGTRLTVV.

This clone was detected once. V gene TRBV4-3 combines with J gene TRBJ2-1, with 8 positions matching TRBD1. With V trimmed by 3 bases and J by 5 bases, 0 bases remained unmatched. The CDR3 is made up of 13 amino acids. Germline V gives CDR1 LGHNA, CDR2 YSLEER. The CDR3 bases are TGCGCCAGCAGCCAGGGACAGGACAATGAGCAGTTCTTC. Translation: CASSQGQDNEQFF.

The V call is TRBV14, the J call TRBJ2-2; the match to TRBD2 covers 11 bases. The junction had 10 bases not matched to a gene; V was cut back by 1 base and J by 3 bases. CDR3 length: 19 residues. Germline CDR1 is SGHDN and CDR2 is FVKESK. CDR3 residues: CASSQAGTSGAWHTGELFF. DNA for the CDR3: TGTGCCAGCAGCCAAGCCGGGACTAGCGGCGCCTGGCACACCGGGGAGCTGTTTTTT. Based on the CDR3 plus reference TRBV14 and TRBJ2-2, the full variable domain is EAGVTQFPSHSVIEKGQTVTLRCDPISGHDNLYWYRRVMGKEIKFLLHFVKESKQDESGMPNNRFLAERTGGTYSTLKVQPAELEDSGVYFCASSQAGTSGAWHTGELFFGEGSRLTVL.

This chain connects TRBV5-8 to TRBJ1-5; 7 positions match TRBD1. Germline V gene sequence: CDR1 SGHTS, CDR2 YDEGEE. There are 14 residues in the CDR3. V was pared by 6 bases and J by 7 bases, with 10 bases of the junction left unmatched. The CDR3 region has the DNA TGTGCCAGCACCCGGGACAGAGGGCCACAGCCCCAGCATTTT. It translates to CASTRDRGPQPQHF.

This clone came up once. The V gene is TRBV21-1, the J gene TRBJ2-7; the D call in the table, TRBD1, was not verified against the DNA. TRBV21-1 is a listed pseudogene. The CDR3 runs to 20 residues. CDR3 nucleotides: TGTGCCAGCAGCAAAGAACCGGGACAGGGGCCACCTTCGAGCTCCTACGAGCAGTACTTC. This sequence encodes CASSKEPGQGPPSSSYEQYF.

The chain carries TRBV6-5 and TRBJ2-5, with D tentatively TRBD2 (5 bases). Trimming removed 4 bases from V and 5 bases from J, with 11 bases in between. The CDR3 runs to 13 residues. Germline assignment: CDR1 MNHEY and CDR2 SVGAGI. The CDR3 spells CASSFDSEETQYF. The CDR3 nucleotides read TGTGCCAGCAGTTTCGATAGCGAGGAGACCCAGTACTTC.

The CDR3 region has the DNA TGTGCCAGCAGCTCCGCAGGGTCCTACAATGAGCAGTTCTTC. As protein: CASSSAGSYNEQFF. The rearrangement joins TRBV11-3 to TRBJ2-1, with D tentatively TRBD1 (5 bases). Trimming shortened V by 4 bases and J by 1 base, and 8 bases separated the two germline ends. The CDR3 spans 14 residues. CDR1 and CDR2 (germline): SGHNT, YENEEA.

The chain combines TRBV18 with TRBJ2-7; TRBD1 matches 7 bases. CDR1 and CDR2 from the germline V gene are KGHSH and LQKENI. V lost 3 bases and J lost 2; bases outside the gene matches: 10. The CDR3 is 16 amino acids. For the CDR3, the DNA is TGTGCCAGCTCACCCCGGGACAGCGCCCGTCCCTACGAGCAGTACTTC. Amino acid sequence: CASSPRDSARPYEQYF.

The genes are TRBV7-9 and TRBJ1-2; D gene unclear. The CDR3 extends over 16 amino acids. In germline, CDR1 is SEHNR, CDR2 FQNEAQ (reference sequence). Trimming removed 4 bases from V and 5 bases from J, with 20 bases in between. This CDR3 reads CASSSKNWEATYGYTF. Written as DNA, the CDR3 is TGTGCCAGCAGCTCGAAAAACTGGGAGGCCACTTATGGCTACACCTTC.

In DNA form, the CDR3 reads TGTGCCAGCAGTGAACAGGACCTAGGGCCCCAGCATTTT. Protein: CASSEQDLGPQHF. The chain is built from TRBV6-5 and TRBJ1-5, with D possibly matching TRBD1 (5 bases). The CDR3 extends over 13 amino acids. Per the germline V gene, CDR1 is MNHEY and CDR2 is SVGAGI. Trimming shortened V by 5 bases and J by 9 bases, and 14 bases separated the two germline ends.

The sample holds a few counts of this clone. The rearrangement links TRBV5-1 to TRBJ1-1; D is possibly TRBD1 (5 bases). Per germline, CDR1 SGHRS and CDR2 YFSETQ. The CDR3 loop spans 12 amino acids. V shed 4 bases and J shed 3 bases, with 7 bases lying between them. Here the CDR3 DNA reads TGCGCCAGCAGCGGGGGGTACACTGAAGCTTTCTTT. It is translated as CASSGGYTEAFF.

The chain employs TRBV6-1 and TRBJ1-4; 7 bases are a match to TRBD1. After removal of 3 bases from V and 8 bases from J, the junction contained 3 bases not matched to a gene. CDR3 size: 13 residues. Germline CDR1 is MNHNS and CDR2 is SASEGT. CDR3 sequence: CASSDYRGEKLFF. The CDR3 DNA is TGTGCCAGCAGTGACTACAGGGGCGAAAAACTGTTTTTT.

The rearrangement uses TRBV6-1 and TRBJ1-3, with no clear D. V was cut by 5 bases and J by 0 bases, with 8 bases left in between. The CDR3 is made up of 14 amino acids. Germline V gene data show CDR1 as MNHNS and CDR2 as SASEGT. CDR3 residues: CASSPLYSGNTIYF. In DNA form, the CDR3 reads TGTGCCAGCAGTCCACTATACTCTGGAAACACCATATATTTT.

A remark on this clone: The same CDR3 is also encoded by other DNA sequences in this sample. The chain is built from TRBV28 and TRBJ1-2; perhaps TRBD1 as D (5 bases). Germline assignment: CDR1 MDHEN and CDR2 SYDVKM. V was cut by 2 bases and J by 4 bases, with 5 bases left in between. The CDR3 runs to 12 residues. CDR3 protein: CASSLRGYGYTF. The CDR3 DNA sequence: TGTGCCAGCAGTTTAAGGGGCTATGGCTACACCTTC.

V is TRBV7-2 and J is TRBJ2-7; the match to TRBD2 covers 10 bases. The trim removed 5 bases at V and 7 bases at J, leaving 8 bases unmatched. Germline CDR1 and CDR2: SGHTA and FQGNSA. The CDR3 spans 14 residues. The CDR3 nucleotides read TGTGCCAGCAGCGCACCGGGACTAGCGACAGAGCAGTACTTC. Its protein product is CASSAPGLATEQYF. Based on the CDR3 plus reference TRBV7-2 and TRBJ2-7, the full variable domain is GAGVSQSPSNKVTEKGKDVELRCDPISGHTALYWYRQSLGQGLEFLIYFQGNSAPDKSGLPSDRFSAERTGGSVSTLTIQRTQQEDSAVYLCASSAPGLATEQYFGPGTRLTVT.

The gene calls are TRBV28 and TRBJ2-1; a possible D gene is TRBD1 (5 bases). The CDR3 runs 15 residues. CDR1 is MDHEN and CDR2 is SYDVKM in the germline V gene. Trimming pared 2 bases from V and 6 bases from J, leaving 14 bases between. Here the CDR3 reads CASSLGRGRSNEQFF. The CDR3 DNA reads as TGTGCCAGCAGTTTAGGAAGGGGCCGGAGCAATGAGCAGTTCTTC.

This chain connects TRBV7-2 to TRBJ2-2; 9 bases map to TRBD1. Germline CDR1 is SGHTA and CDR2 is FQGNSA. This CDR3 is built from 16 residues. With 5 bases clipped from V and 5 bases from J, the junction kept 9 bases outside the gene matches. CDR3 DNA sequence: TGTGCCAGCAGCCGCACAGGGGGCGGGTTAACCGGGGAGCTGTTTTTT. Residues: CASSRTGGGLTGELFF.

This CDR3 reads CASTPGHSNTGELFF. The CDR3 DNA sequence: TGCGCCAGCACCCCTGGGCACTCGAACACCGGGGAGCTGTTTTTT. The chain couples TRBV5-1 to TRBJ2-2; D gene uncertain. Trimming removed 6 bases at V and 0 bases at J, with 12 bases between. Germline values: CDR1 SGHRS, CDR2 YFSETQ. The CDR3 extends over 15 amino acids.

This clone occurred a few times. The chain is built from TRBV4-2 and TRBJ2-7, with a weak D call TRBD2 (6 bases). CDR3 length equals 15 residues. Germline lookup yields CDR1 LGHNA and CDR2 YNFKEQ. Between the trimmed V and J ends, which lost 5 bases and 7 bases, there was a span of 21 bases. In nucleotides, the CDR3 is TGTGCCAGCAGCTTCCGGGTAGCGGCCCCGGGGGAGCAGTACTTC. It translates to CASSFRVAAPGEQYF.

This rearrangement joins TRBV4-1 to TRBJ2-5; 8 positions agree with TRBD1. V dropped 4 bases and J dropped 9; count of bases not matched to a gene: 7. The CDR3 covers 13 residues. Germline V gene data show CDR1 as MGHRA and CDR2 as YSYEKL. For the CDR3, the DNA is TGCGCCAGCAGCCTACAGGGGGTCGGGGCCCAGTACTTC. Protein sequence: CASSLQGVGAQYF.

The chain joins TRBV28 to TRBJ2-7, with D maybe TRBD2 (5 bases). The CDR3 length is 14 residues. The germline gives CDR1 MDHEN, CDR2 SYDVKM. V shed 3 bases and J shed 7 bases, with 16 bases lying between them. Here the CDR3 DNA reads TGTGCCAGCAGTTTGTCCGGGGTAGGTTGGGAGCAGTACTTC. Its translation: CASSLSGVGWEQYF. The full variable domain, rest sourced from reference TRBV28 and TRBJ2-7, is DVKVTQSSRYLVKRTGEKVFLECVQDMDHENMFWYRQDPGLGLRLIYFSYDVKMKEKGDIPEGYSVSREKKERFSLILESASTNQTSMYLCASSLSGVGWEQYFGPGTRLTVT.